Detailed here is one T cell receptor beta chain. Its antigen is not identified. It was with 60 Vbeta and 13 Jbeta primers that the PCR ran. Profiling relied on immunoSEQ multiplex PCR, and the TCRdb table lists in-frame clones only, not all of them. Its listing shows some 150,000 clones. Looked up from germline, CDR1 is SQVTM and CDR2 is ANQGSEA. Losses at the gene ends were 7 bases for V and 0 bases for J; bases not matched to a gene: 8. CDR3 length equals 14 residues. This record comes from a study of cytomegalovirus exposure and HLA in healthy donors. Study-wide findings and caveats: Per published accounts, TCR beta sequences correctly predicted the HLA-A and HLA-B alleles of most subjects. At a 0.05 false discovery rate, a later analysis found some 17,000 TCR beta sequences to be associated with HLA alleles.

The chain is built from TRBV29-1 and TRBJ1-1; 7 nucleotides match TRBD1. Specimen: PBMCs. The TCR comes from a woman under 30 in good health and CMV-seropositive. The CDR3 loop reads CSASPTGMNTEAFF. The CDR3 coding sequence is TGCAGCGCCTCCCCGACAGGGATGAACACTGAAGCTTTCTTT.